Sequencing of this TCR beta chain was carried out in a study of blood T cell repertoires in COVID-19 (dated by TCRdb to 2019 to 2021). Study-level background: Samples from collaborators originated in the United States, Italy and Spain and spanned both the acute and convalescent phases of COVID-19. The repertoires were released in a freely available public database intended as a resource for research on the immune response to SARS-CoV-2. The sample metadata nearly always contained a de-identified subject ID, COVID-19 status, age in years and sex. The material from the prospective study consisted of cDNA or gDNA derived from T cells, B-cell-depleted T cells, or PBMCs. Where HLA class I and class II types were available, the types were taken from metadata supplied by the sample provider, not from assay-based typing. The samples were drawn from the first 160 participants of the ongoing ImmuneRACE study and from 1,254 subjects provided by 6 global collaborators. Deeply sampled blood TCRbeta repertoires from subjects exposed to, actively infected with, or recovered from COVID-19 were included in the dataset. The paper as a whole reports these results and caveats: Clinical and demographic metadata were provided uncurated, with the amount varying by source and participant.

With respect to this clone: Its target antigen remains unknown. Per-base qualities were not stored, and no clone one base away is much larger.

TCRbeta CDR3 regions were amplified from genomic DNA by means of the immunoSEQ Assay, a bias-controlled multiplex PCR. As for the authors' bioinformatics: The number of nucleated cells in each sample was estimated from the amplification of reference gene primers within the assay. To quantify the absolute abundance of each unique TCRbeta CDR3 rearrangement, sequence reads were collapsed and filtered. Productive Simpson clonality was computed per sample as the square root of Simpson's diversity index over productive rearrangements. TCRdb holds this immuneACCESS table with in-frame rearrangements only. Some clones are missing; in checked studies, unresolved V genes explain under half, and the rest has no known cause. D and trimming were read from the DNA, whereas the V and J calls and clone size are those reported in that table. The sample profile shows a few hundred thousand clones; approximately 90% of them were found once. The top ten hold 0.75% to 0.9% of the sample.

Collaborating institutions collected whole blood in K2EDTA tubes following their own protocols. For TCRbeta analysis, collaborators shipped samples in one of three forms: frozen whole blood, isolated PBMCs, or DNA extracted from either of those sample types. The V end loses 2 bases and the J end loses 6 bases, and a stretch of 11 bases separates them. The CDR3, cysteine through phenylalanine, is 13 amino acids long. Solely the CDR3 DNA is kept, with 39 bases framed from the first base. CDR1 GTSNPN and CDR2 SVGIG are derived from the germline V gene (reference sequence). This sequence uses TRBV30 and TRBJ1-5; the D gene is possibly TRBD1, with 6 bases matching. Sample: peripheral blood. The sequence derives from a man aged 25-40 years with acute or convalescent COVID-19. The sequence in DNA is TGTGCCTGGAGTAAGGGGGTCCGTCAGCCCCAGCATTTT. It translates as CAWSKGVRQPQHF.